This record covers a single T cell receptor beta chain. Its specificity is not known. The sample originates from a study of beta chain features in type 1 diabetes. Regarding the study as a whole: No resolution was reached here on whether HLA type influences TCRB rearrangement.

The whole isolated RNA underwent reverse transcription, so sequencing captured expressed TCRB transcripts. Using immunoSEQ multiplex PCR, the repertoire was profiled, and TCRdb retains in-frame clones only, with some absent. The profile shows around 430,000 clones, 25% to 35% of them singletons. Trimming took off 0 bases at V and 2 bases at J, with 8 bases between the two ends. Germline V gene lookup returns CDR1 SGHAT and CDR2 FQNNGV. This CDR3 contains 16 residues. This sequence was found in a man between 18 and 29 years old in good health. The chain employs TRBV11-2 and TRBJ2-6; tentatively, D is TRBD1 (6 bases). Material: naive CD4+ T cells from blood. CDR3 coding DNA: TGTGCCAGCAGCTTAGATCAGGGGCCTGGGGCCAACGTCCTGACTTTC. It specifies CASSLDQGPGANVLTF.